The T cell receptor beta chain under discussion was sequenced for a study of blood T cell repertoires in COVID-19 (dated by TCRdb to the early 2020s). In the study overall: Samples from collaborators originated in the United States, Italy and Spain and spanned both the acute and convalescent phases of COVID-19. The material from the prospective study consisted of cDNA or gDNA derived from T cells, B-cell-depleted T cells, or PBMCs. HLA class I and class II types, where available, came from metadata supplied by the sample provider rather than from assay-based typing. The repertoires were released in a freely available public database intended as a resource for research on the immune response to SARS-CoV-2. Nearly every sample came with metadata listing a de-identified subject ID, COVID-19 status, age in years and sex. Deeply sampled blood TCRbeta repertoires from subjects exposed to, actively infected with, or recovered from COVID-19 were included in the dataset. Samples came from the ongoing ImmuneRACE study (first 160 participants) plus 1,254 subjects from 6 global collaborators.

Broader findings and caveats from the paper: How much clinical and demographic metadata was included differed by source and by participant, and the metadata was provided uncurated.

About this clone: What antigen it recognizes has not been identified. No much larger clone is present one base from it, and per-base qualities are unavailable.

Reading from cysteine to phenylalanine, the CDR3 counts 16 amino acids. The only DNA kept is the CDR3, 48 bases in frame from the first base. V and J are trimmed by 0 bases and 4 bases, and the gene matches miss 7 bases of the junction. Via the germline V gene, CDR1 is SGDLS and CDR2 YYNGEE. Each collaborating institution followed its own protocols to collect whole blood in K2EDTA tubes. For TCRbeta analysis, collaborators shipped samples as frozen whole blood, isolated PBMCs, or DNA extracted from either of those sample types. TCRbeta CDR3 regions were amplified from genomic DNA by means of the immunoSEQ Assay, a bias-controlled multiplex PCR. Processing in the source paper ran as follows. The number of nucleated cells in each sample was estimated by amplification of reference gene primers within the assay. To quantify the absolute abundance of each unique TCRbeta CDR3 rearrangement, sequence reads were collapsed and filtered. Productive Simpson clonality was computed per sample as the square root of Simpson's diversity index over productive rearrangements. Here the immuneACCESS table is served through TCRdb, limited to in-frame sequences with V and J called. Missing clones are a known gap in these copies; in checked studies unresolved V genes cover under half, and the rest lacks a known reason. That table supplies the V and J calls and clone size; D and trimming were determined from the DNA. The sample table records about 190,000 clones; 70% to 90% of these occur just once. The top ten clones comprise roughly 4.7% of the sample.

The origin of this receptor is a human donor in a cohort sampled during active COVID-19. This chain is built from TRBV9 and TRBJ2-3; 8 middle bases align to TRBD1. The specimen was peripheral blood. Here is the DNA: TGTGCCAGCAGCGTAGGTCCAGGGGGCCAGCCAGATACGCAGTATTTT. Translation gives CASSVGPGGQPDTQYF.